This T cell receptor (beta chain) was identified in a study of Graves' ophthalmopathy and Graves' hyperthyroidism. Germline V gene sequence: CDR1 ENHRY, CDR2 SYGVKD. CDR3 size: 16 residues. V was pared by 0 bases and J by 6 bases, with 15 bases between. Exclusion criteria comprised other autoimmune diseases, uncontrolled infections, pregnancy or lactation in patients. RNA transcripts were the template, and TCR beta CDR3 regions were amplified from them. RT-PCR with HTBI primers came first, then second-round multiplex PCR. TCRdb re-derived calls from the multiplex PCR reads in MiXCR, one entry per CDR3 protein. The table has almost 750,000 distinct CDR3 sequences, 40% seen once; the top ten hold 35% to 55%. This clonotype was seen more than once but under ten times.

The sequence was obtained from an adult man with Graves' ophthalmopathy. The sequenced sample was peripheral blood. The chain employs TRBV10-3 and TRBJ1-5; weak D call: TRBD1 (5 bases). The CDR3 loop reads CAISESNRQLGQPQHF. The CDR3 DNA follows: TGTGCCATCAGTGAGTCCAATCGACAGCTCGGTCAGCCCCAGCATTTT.